This TCR beta chain was identified during a study of T cells in Graves' hyperthyroidism and ophthalmopathy. Overall study: Any treatment followed the collection of peripheral blood at initial diagnosis. Study conclusions and caveats: Appearing also in blood were most of the thyroid clonotypes expanded above 0.001.

The CDR3 spans 18 residues. Trimming took 2 bases from V and 1 from J, leaving 19 bases between them. Germline V gives CDR1 MDHEN, CDR2 SYDVKM. Authors of the study amplified TCR beta CDR3 regions from RNA transcripts. During a first-round RT-PCR of the TCR CDR3, the HTBI primer set was used. MiXCR was run by TCRdb on the multiplex PCR reads, yielding one entry per CDR3 protein. The table records around 300,000 distinct CDR3 sequences, over 11% of them present only once. Worth noting for this clonotype: Antigen: not known.

This TCR was recovered from a woman aged 30 to 39 with Graves' hyperthyroidism. The sequenced sample consisted of blood. V usage is TRBV28 and J usage is TRBJ2-3; maybe TRBD2 (6 bases). DNA for the CDR3: TGTGCCAGCAGTTTAGAGGTAGCTTGGGTAGCGGGCACAGATACGCAGTATTTT. Its protein product is CASSLEVAWVAGTDTQYF. The full variable domain, rest sourced from reference TRBV28 and TRBJ2-3, is DVKVTQSSRYLVKRTGEKVFLECVQDMDHENMFWYRQDPGLGLRLIYFSYDVKMKEKGDIPEGYSVSREKKERFSLILESASTNQTSMYLCASSLEVAWVAGTDTQYFGPGTRLTVL.